The following is a T cell receptor (beta chain) sequence with its context. As yet, its antigen is unknown. TCRdb re-called the reads with MiXCR, one entry per CDR3 protein. Of fewer than 950,000 distinct CDR3 sequences in the sample, over 25% are singletons; the top ten hold roughly 12%. This CDR3 has 14 residues. Looked up from germline, CDR1 is LNHDA and CDR2 is SQIVND (reference sequence). Trimming stripped 2 bases from V and 6 bases from J, with 13 bases between. This specimen belongs to a study of T cell repertoires in cytomegalovirus infection. Across the whole study: Selection of CMV epitopes for the study included recently identified HLA-C-restricted and well-studied HLA-B-restricted ones. Both CMV infection and a matching HLA type were indicated by public TCR beta signatures.

Study-wide results and limits: Summed frequency of shared TCR beta families picked out CMV carriers who also had the relevant HLA. Dominant in the ex vivo response were TCR beta clonotypes restricted by HLA-C and specific for CMV.

This chain links TRBV19 with TRBJ1-1; possible D gene TRBD1, 6 bases. The receptor was isolated from a human donor in good health (CMV status not recorded). Some clones in this sample may be carry-over from other donors' samples. This material consisted of cultured CD8+ T cells from PBMCs, taken from culture after CMV antigen stimulation. The CDR3 reads CASSISLEGAEAFF. The CDR3 bases are TGTGCCAGTAGTATATCCCTGGAGGGGGCTGAAGCTTTCTTT.